Each of the 6 T cell receptor beta chains below was sequenced from the same sample in a study of response to subunit inactivated influenza vaccine. One entry per CDR3 protein, called by TCRdb with MiXCR from the RT-PCR reads. The sample lists around 710,000 distinct CDR3 sequences, about 15% seen once, with 5.5% to 8% in the top ten. The specimen was PBMCs from blood, collected about 14 days before vaccination. The origin of the receptors is a man aged 45 to 65 who received an inactivated influenza vaccine.

This clonotype was observed a few times. The chain couples TRBV29-1 to TRBJ2-7; no clear D gene. CDR3 length: 15 amino acids. Germline values: CDR1 SQVTM, CDR2 ANQGSEA. Deletions cut 2 bases from V and 1 base from J, with 15 bases between. As DNA, the CDR3 is TGCAGCGTTGAATTCCCCTATTCCGGGTCCTACGAGCAGTACTTC. As protein: CSVEFPYSGSYEQYF.

This clonotype was detected only a few times. The chain couples TRBV28 to TRBJ2-7, with 8 bases that match TRBD2. The trim removed 7 bases at V and 4 bases at J, leaving 6 bases unmatched. Germline CDR1 and CDR2: MDHEN and SYDVKM. CDR3 length: 13 residues. DNA for the CDR3: TGTGCCAGCACGAAACTAGCGGAATACGAGCAGTACTTC. This gives the protein CASTKLAEYEQYF.

This chain joins TRBV7-2 and TRBJ2-7; 13 nucleotides line up with TRBD2. The length of the CDR3 is 15 residues. V was pared by 5 bases and J by 5 bases, with 6 bases of the junction left unmatched. Germline CDR1 reads SGHTA; CDR2 reads FQGNSA. CDR3 region: CASSLTSGGAHEQYF. CDR3 nucleotide sequence: TGTGCCAGCAGCCTCACTAGCGGGGGGGCCCACGAGCAGTACTTC.

This chain's CDR3 is CASSIERAGAGQPQHF. DNA of the CDR3: TGTGCCAGTAGTATAGAGAGGGCGGGGGCAGGGCAGCCCCAGCATTTT. The chain links TRBV19 to TRBJ1-5; D is perhaps TRBD1 (6 bases). The CDR3 loop spans 16 amino acids. The germline gives CDR1 LNHDA, CDR2 SQIVND (reference sequence). V lost 0 bases, J lost 7 bases, and 16 bases lay in between.

This clonotype has a handful of counts. This chain connects TRBV5-6 to TRBJ2-5, with D perhaps matching TRBD1 (5 bases). Between the trimmed V and J ends, which lost 1 base and 2 bases, there was a span of 12 bases. The CDR3 loop spans 15 amino acids. Germline V gene sequence: CDR1 SGHDT, CDR2 YYEEEE. CDR3 loop: CASSLRGPRQETQYF. CDR3 bases: TGTGCCAGCAGCTTGAGGGGTCCTAGACAAGAGACCCAGTACTTC.

At least ten counts were recorded for this clonotype. The chain couples TRBV5-1 to TRBJ1-4; D might be TRBD1 (5 bases). The CDR3 contains 17 residues. The ends were cut back, 0 bases at V and 2 bases at J, with 14 bases in the middle. The germline CDR1 and CDR2 sequences are SGHRS and YFSETQ. The CDR3 reads CASSLARDRSTNEKLFF. CDR3 DNA: TGCGCCAGCAGCTTGGCCCGGGACCGTTCGACTAATGAAAAACTGTTTTTT.